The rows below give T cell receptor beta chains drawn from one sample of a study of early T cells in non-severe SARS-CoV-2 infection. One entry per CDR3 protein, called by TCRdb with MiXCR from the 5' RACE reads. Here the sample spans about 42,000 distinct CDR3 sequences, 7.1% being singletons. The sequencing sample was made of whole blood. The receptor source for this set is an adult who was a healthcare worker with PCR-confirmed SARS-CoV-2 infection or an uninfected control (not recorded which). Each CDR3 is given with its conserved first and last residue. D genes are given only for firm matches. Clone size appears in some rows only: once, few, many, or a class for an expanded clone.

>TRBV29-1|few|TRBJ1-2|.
TGCAGCGTTGAAGATCTGGGAACTGCCTATGGCTACACCTTC
CSVEDLGTAYGYTF
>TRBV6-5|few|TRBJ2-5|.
TGTGCCAGCATCGAAAATTGGGGGGCCAGAGAGACCCAGTACTTC
CASIENWGARETQYF
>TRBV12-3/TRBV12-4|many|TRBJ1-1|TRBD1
TGTGCCAGCAGTTTTCCCCCCCGACAGGGGAGGAACACTGAAGCTTTCTTT
CASSFPPRQGRNTEAFF
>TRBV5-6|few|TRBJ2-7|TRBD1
TGTGCCAGCAGCTTGGAGGGACAGCCCTTGGGCTATGCAGACGAGCAGTACTTC
CASSLEGQPLGYADEQYF
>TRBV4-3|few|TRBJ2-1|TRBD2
TGCGCCAGCAGCCAAGACTGGCTAGCGGGTAATGAGCAGTTCTTC
CASSQDWLAGNEQFF
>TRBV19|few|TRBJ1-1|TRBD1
TGTGCCAGTAGTATTCAACCGGGGAGGGGGCCGAACACTGAAGCTTTCTTT
CASSIQPGRGPNTEAFF
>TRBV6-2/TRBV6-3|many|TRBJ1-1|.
TGTGCCAGCAGTTTAACGGAACAGGGCCGCTACACTGAAGCTTTCTTT
CASSLTEQGRYTEAFF
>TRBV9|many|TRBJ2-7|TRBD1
TGTGCCAGCAGCCCGGGACAGCGGACCTACGAGCAGTACTTC
CASSPGQRTYEQYF
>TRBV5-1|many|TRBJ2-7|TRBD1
TGCGCCAGCAGCTTGGACAGGGGCGAGCAGTACTTC
CASSLDRGEQYF
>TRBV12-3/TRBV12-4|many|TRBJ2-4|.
TGTGCCAGCAGTCCCTGGCAGGGGACCAACATTCAGTACTTC
CASSPWQGTNIQYF
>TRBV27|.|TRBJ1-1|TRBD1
TGTGCCAGCAGTCGGGACAGGAAGAACACTGAAGCTTTCTTT
CASSRDRKNTEAFF